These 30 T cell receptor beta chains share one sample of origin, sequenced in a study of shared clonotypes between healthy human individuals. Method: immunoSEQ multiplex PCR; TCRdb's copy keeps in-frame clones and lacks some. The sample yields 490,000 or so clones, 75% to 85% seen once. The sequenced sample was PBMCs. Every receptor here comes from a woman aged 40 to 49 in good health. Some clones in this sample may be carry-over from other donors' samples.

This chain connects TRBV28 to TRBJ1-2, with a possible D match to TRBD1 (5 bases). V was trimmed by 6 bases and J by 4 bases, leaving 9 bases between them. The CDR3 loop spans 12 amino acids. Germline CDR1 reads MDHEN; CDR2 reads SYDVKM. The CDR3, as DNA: TGTGCCAGCAGACAGGCCGCCTATGGCTACACCTTC. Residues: CASRQAAYGYTF.

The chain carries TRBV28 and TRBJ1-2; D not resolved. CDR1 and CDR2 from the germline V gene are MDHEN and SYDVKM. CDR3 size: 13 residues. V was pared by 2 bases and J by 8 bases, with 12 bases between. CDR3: CASSLRPRRGYTF. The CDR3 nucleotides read TGTGCCAGCAGTTTACGGCCGAGGCGAGGCTACACCTTC.

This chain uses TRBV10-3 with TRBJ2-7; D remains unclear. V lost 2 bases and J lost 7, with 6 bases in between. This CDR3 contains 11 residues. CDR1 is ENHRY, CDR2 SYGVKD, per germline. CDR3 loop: CAISEVWEQYF. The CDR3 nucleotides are TGTGCCATCAGTGAGGTCTGGGAGCAGTACTTC.

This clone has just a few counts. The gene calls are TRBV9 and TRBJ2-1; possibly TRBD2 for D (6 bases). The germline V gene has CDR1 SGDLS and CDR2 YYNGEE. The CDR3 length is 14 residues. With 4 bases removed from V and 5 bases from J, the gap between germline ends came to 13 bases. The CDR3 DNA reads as TGTGCCAGCAGCCCTCGGGGGACTGACAATGAGCAGTTCTTC. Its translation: CASSPRGTDNEQFF.

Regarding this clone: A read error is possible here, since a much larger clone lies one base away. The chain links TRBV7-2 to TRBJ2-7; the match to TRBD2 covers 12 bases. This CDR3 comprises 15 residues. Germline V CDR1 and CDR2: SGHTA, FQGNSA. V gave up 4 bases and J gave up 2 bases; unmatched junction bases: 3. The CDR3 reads CASSSGLAGTYEQYF. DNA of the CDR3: TGTGCCAGCAGCTCAGGACTAGCGGGAACCTACGAGCAGTACTTC.

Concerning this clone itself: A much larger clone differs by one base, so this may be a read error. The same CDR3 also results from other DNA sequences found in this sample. The CDR3 DNA follows: TGTGCCTGGGGACCTGGACGTTTGGCTTTCTTT. This translates into CAWGPGRLAFF. The rearrangement uses TRBV30 and TRBJ1-1, with D uncertain. Germline lookup yields CDR1 GTSNPN and CDR2 SVGIG (reference sequence). The CDR3 is 11 amino acids. The germline V and J ends were trimmed by 5 bases and 11 bases, with 15 bases remaining between them.

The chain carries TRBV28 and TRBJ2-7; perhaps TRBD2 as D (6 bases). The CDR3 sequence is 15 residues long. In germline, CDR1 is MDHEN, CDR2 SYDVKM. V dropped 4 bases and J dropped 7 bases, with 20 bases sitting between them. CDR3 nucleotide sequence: TGTGCCAGCAGTTCAGCCGGGACTGGAGGGAATGAGCAGTACTTC. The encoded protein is CASSSAGTGGNEQYF.

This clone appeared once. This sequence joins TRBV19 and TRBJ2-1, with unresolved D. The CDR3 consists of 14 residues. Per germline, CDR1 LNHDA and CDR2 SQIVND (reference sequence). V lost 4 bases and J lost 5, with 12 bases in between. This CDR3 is CASSTDRWDNEQFF. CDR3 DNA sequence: TGTGCCAGTAGTACGGACCGGTGGGACAATGAGCAGTTCTTC.

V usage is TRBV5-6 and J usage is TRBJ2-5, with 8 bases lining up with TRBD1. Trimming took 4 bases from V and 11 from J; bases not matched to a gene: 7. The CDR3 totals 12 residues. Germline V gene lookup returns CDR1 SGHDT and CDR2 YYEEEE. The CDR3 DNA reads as TGTGCCAGCAGCCCCTCAGGGGGCGGACAGTACTTC. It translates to CASSPSGGGQYF.

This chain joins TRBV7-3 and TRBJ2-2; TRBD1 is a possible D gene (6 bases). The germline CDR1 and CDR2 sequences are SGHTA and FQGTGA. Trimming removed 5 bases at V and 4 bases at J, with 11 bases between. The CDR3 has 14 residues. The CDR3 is CASSRGFSTGELFF. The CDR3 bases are TGTGCCAGCAGCAGGGGGTTCTCCACCGGGGAGCTGTTTTTT.

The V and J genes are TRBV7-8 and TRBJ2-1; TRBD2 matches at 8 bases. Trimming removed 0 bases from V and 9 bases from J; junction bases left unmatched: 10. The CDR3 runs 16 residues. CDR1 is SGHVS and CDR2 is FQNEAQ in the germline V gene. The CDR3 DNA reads TGTGCCAGCAGCTTAGCCGGCCTAGCGGGCCTTGGTGAGCAGTTCTTC. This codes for CASSLAGLAGLGEQFF.

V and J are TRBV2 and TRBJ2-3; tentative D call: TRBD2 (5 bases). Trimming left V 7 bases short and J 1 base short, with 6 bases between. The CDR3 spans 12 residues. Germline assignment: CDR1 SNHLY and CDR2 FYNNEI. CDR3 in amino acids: CASNSGTDTQYF. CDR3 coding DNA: TGTGCCAGCAATAGCGGCACAGATACGCAGTATTTT.

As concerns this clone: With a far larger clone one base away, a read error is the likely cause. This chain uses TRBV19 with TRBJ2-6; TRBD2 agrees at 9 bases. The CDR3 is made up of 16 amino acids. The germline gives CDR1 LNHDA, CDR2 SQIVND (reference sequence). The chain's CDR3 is CASSSSGGSGASVLTF. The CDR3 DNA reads TGTGCCAGTAGTAGTAGCGGGGGTTCTGGGGCCAGCGTCCTGACTTTC.

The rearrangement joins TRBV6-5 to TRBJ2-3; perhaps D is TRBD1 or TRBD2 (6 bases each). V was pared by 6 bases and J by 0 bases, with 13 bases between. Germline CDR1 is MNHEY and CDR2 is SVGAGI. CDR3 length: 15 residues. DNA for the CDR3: TGTGCCAGCAGAAAAAAGGGGGGAAGCACAGATACGCAGTATTTT. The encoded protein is CASRKKGGSTDTQYF.

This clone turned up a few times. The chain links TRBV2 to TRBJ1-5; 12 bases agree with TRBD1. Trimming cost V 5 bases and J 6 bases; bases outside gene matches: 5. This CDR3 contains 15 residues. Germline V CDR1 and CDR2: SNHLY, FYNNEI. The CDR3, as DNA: TGTGCCAGCAGTCGGGACAGGGGGCAATTTCAGCCCCAGCATTTT. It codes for CASSRDRGQFQPQHF.

The CDR3 loop is CASSLLGGGNQPQHF. As DNA, the CDR3 is TGTGCCAGCAGCTTATTGGGGGGGGGCAATCAGCCCCAGCATTTT. The chain employs TRBV11-2 and TRBJ1-5; a weak D match, TRBD1 (5 bases). The CDR3 is 15 residues long. The V end was cut by 2 bases, the J end by 2 bases, with 10 bases between. Looked up from germline, CDR1 is SGHAT and CDR2 is FQNNGV.

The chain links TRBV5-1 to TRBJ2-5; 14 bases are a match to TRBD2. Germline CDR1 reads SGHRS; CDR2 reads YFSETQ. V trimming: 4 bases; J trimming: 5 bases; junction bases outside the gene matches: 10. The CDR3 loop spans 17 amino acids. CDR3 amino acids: CASSPGTSGSGGETQYF. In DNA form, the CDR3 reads TGCGCCAGCAGCCCCGGGACTAGCGGGAGTGGGGGCGAGACCCAGTACTTC.

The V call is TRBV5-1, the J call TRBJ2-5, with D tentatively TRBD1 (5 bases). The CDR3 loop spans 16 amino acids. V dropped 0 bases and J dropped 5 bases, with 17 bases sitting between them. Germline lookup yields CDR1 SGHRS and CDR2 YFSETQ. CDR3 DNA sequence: TGCGCCAGCAGCTTGGGGGGCTCGCGCTACGGTGAGACCCAGTACTTC. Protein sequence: CASSLGGSRYGETQYF.

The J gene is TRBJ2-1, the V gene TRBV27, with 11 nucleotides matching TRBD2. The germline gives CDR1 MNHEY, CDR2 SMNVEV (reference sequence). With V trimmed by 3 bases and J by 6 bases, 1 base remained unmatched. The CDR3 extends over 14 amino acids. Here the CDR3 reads CASSFLAGGNEQFF. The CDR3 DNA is TGTGCCAGCAGTTTCCTAGCGGGAGGCAATGAGCAGTTCTTC.

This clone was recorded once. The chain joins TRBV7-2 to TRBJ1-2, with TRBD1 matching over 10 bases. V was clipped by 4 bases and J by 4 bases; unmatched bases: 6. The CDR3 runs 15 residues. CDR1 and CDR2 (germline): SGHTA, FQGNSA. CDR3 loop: CASSWTGGGSYGYTF. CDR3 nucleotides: TGTGCCAGCAGCTGGACAGGGGGTGGTAGCTATGGCTACACCTTC.

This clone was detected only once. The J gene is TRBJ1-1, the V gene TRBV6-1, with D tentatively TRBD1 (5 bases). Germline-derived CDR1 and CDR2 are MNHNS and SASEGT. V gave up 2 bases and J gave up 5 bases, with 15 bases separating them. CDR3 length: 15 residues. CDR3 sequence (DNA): TGTGCCAGCAGTGAACGGGGGGTCGGGGGGACTGAAGCTTTCTTT. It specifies CASSERGVGGTEAFF.

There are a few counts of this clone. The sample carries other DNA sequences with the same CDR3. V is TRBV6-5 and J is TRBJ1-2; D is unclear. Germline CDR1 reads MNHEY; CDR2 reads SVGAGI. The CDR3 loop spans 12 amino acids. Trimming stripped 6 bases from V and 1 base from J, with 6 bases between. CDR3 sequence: CASSPSNYGYTF. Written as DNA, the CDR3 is TGTGCCAGCAGCCCCAGTAACTATGGCTACACCTTC.

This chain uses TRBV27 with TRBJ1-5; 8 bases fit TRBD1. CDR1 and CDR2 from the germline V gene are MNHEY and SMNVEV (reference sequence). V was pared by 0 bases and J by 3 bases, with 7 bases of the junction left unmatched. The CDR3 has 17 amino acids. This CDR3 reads CASSLSSRGPANQPQHF. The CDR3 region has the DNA TGTGCCAGCAGTTTATCGAGCAGGGGGCCGGCCAATCAGCCCCAGCATTTT.

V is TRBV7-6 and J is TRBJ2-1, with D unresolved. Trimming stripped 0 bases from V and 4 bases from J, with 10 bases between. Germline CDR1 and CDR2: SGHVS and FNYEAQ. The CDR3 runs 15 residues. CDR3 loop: CASSLAGSLYNEQFF. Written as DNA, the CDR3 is TGTGCCAGCAGCTTAGCGGGTTCTCTTTACAATGAGCAGTTCTTC.

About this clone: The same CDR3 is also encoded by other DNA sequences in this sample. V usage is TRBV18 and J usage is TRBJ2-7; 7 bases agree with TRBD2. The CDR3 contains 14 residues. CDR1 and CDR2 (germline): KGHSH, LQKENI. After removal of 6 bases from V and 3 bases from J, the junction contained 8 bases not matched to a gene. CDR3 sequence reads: CASSPGLADYEQYF. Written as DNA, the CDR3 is TGTGCCAGCTCCCCGGGGCTAGCGGACTACGAGCAGTACTTC.

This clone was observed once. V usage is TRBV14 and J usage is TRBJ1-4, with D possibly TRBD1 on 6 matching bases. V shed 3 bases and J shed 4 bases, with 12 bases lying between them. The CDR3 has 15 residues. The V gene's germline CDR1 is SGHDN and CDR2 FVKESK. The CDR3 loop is CASSHFGQSNEKLFF. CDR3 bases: TGTGCCAGCAGCCATTTCGGACAGAGTAATGAAAAACTGTTTTTT.

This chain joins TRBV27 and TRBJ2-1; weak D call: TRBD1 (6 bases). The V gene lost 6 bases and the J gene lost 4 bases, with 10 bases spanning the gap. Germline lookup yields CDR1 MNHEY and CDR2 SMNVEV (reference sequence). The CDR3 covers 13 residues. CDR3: CASRGRGYNEQFF. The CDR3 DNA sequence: TGTGCCAGCAGGGGCAGGGGTTACAATGAGCAGTTCTTC.

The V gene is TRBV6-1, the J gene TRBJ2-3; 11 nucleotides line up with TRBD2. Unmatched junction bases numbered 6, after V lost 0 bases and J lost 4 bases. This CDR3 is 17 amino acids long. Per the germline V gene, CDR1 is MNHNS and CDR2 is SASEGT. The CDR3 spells CASSEAGTSGSADTQYF. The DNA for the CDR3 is TGTGCCAGCAGTGAAGCAGGTACTAGCGGGAGCGCAGATACGCAGTATTTT.

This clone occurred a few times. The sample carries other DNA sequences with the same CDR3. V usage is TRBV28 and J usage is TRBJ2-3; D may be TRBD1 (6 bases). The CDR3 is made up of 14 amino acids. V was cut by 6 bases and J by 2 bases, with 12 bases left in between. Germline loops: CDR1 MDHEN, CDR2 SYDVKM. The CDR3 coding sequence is TGTGCCAGCAGAGTACAGGGTTCCACAGATACGCAGTATTTT. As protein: CASRVQGSTDTQYF.

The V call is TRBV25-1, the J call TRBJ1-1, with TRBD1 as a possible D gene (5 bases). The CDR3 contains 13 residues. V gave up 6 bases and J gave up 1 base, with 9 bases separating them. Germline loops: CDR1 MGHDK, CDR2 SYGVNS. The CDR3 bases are TGTGCCAGCAGGATGACAGAGAACACTGAAGCTTTCTTT. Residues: CASRMTENTEAFF.